The clone carrying this TCR beta chain turned up a few times. Its matching antigen is unknown. The TCR beta cDNA libraries carried unique molecular identifiers. The source material, roughly 0.9 to 11 million T cells, gave rise to 450,000 to 550,000 cDNA molecules. TCRdb reprocessed the PCR reads with MiXCR, giving one entry per CDR3 protein. The data hold roughly 570,000 distinct CDR3 sequences, with 34% observed a single time. The CDR3 runs 12 residues. The V end lost 6 bases, the J end lost 6 bases, and 11 bases lay between the germline ends. These data are taken from a study of post-analysis software for immune sequencing data. Study as a whole: Recorded subtypes: relapsing-remitting, secondary progressive, progressive-relapsing; some patients unannotated. Whole-study findings and limits: Same-batch preparations were strongly co-clustered by F measure. Compared with controls, patients showed significantly lower normalized Chao1 diversity. In patients, five TRBV segments were more frequent than in controls, with TRBV5-6, TRBV5-1 and TRBV20-1 among them.

The genes are TRBV12-3 or TRBV12-4 and TRBJ1-2; the D is unclear. Sequencing used blood. The sequence derives from a girl between 2 and 17 years old with multiple sclerosis. The CDR3 DNA reads TGTGCCAGCAGCCCCCGGGTGAATGGCTACACCTTC. It is translated as CASSPRVNGYTF.